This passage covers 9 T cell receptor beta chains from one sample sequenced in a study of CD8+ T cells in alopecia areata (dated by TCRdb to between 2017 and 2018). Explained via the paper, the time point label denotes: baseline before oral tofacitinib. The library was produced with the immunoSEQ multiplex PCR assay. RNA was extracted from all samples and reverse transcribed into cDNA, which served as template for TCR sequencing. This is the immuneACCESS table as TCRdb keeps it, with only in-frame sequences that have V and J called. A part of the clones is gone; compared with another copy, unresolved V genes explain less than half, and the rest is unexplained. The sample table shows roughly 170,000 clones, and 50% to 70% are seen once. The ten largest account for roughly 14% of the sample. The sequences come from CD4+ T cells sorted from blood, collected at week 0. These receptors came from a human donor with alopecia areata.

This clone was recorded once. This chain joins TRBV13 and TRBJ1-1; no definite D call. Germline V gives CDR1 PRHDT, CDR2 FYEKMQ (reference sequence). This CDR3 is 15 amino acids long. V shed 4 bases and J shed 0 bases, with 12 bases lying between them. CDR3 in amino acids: CASSYQSRMNTEAFF. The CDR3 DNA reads TGTGCCAGCAGCTACCAATCCCGTATGAACACTGAAGCTTTCTTT.

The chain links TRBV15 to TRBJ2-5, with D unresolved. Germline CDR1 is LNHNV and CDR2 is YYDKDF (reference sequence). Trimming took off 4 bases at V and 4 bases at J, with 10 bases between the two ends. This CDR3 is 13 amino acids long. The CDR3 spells CATSNGPGETQYF. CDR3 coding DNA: TGTGCCACCAGCAACGGCCCAGGAGAGACCCAGTACTTC.

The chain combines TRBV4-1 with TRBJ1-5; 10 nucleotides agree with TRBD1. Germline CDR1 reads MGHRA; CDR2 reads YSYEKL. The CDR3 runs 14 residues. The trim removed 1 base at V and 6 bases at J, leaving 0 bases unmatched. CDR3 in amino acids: CASSQGTGGQPQHF. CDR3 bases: TGCGCCAGCAGCCAAGGGACAGGGGGTCAGCCCCAGCATTTT.

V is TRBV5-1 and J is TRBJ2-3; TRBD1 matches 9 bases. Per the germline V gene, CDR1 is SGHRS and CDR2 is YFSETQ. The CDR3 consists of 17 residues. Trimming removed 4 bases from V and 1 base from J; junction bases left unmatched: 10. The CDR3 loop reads CASSPRTDRGGTDTQYF. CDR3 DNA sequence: TGCGCCAGCAGCCCGAGGACCGACAGGGGGGGCACAGATACGCAGTATTTT.

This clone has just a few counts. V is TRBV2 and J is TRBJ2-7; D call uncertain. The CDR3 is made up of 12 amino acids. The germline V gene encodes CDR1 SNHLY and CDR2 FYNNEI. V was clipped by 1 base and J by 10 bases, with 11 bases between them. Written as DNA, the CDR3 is TGTGCCAGCAGTGAAGGGTTGCATGCACAGTACTTC. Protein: CASSEGLHAQYF.

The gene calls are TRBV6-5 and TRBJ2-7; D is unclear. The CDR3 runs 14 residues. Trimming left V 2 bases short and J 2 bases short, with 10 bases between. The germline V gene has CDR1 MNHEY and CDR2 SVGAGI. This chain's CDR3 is CASSYNPATYEQYF. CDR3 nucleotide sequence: TGTGCCAGCAGTTACAATCCAGCCACCTACGAGCAGTACTTC.

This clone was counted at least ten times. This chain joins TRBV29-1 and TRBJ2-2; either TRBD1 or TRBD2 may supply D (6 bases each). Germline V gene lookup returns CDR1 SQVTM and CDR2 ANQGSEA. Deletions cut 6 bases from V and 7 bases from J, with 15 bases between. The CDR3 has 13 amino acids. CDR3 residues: CSVQIGGVGELFF. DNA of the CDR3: TGCAGCGTCCAAATCGGGGGCGTCGGGGAGCTGTTTTTT.

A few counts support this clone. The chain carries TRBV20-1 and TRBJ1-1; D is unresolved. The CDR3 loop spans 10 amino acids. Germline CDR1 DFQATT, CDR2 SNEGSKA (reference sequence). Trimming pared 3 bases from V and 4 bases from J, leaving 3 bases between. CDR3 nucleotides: TGCAGTGCTAGTAGCACTGAAGCTTTCTTT. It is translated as CSASSTEAFF.

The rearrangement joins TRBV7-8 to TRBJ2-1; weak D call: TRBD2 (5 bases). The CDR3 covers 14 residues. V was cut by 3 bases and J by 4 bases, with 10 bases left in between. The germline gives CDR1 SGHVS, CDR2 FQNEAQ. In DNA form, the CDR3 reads TGTGCCAGCAGCTTTAGCGAGTCATACAATGAGCAGTTCTTC. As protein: CASSFSESYNEQFF.